This TCR beta chain stems from a study of T cells in Graves' hyperthyroidism and ophthalmopathy. V was shortened by 2 bases and J by 5 bases, with 18 bases between the two germline ends. The germline V gene encodes CDR1 SQVTM and CDR2 ANQGSEA. This CDR3 is built from 15 residues. Amplification targeted TCR beta CDR3 regions from RNA transcripts. Primed by the HTBI set, a first-round RT-PCR was run on the TCR CDR3. TCRdb used MiXCR to reprocess the multiplex PCR reads, holding one entry per CDR3 protein. Of approximately 400,000 distinct CDR3 sequences in the sample, approximately 14% were seen once. This clonotype was seen at least ten times. The patients, who ranged from 18 to 65 in age, presented with newly diagnosed hyperthyroidism lasting under 2 months. Those patients with uncontrolled infection, other autoimmune disease, pregnancy or lactation were excluded. The PBMCs were taken from roughly 10 ml of fresh peripheral blood.

The rearrangement uses TRBV29-1 and TRBJ1-1; tentatively, D is TRBD1 (5 bases). What was sequenced was blood. This receptor was obtained from a woman between 18 and 30 years old with Graves' hyperthyroidism that later progressed to Graves' ophthalmopathy. The CDR3 bases are TGCAGCGTTGAAAGTACTCGGGGGTGGAATACTGAAGCTTTCTTT. Its translation is CSVESTRGWNTEAFF.